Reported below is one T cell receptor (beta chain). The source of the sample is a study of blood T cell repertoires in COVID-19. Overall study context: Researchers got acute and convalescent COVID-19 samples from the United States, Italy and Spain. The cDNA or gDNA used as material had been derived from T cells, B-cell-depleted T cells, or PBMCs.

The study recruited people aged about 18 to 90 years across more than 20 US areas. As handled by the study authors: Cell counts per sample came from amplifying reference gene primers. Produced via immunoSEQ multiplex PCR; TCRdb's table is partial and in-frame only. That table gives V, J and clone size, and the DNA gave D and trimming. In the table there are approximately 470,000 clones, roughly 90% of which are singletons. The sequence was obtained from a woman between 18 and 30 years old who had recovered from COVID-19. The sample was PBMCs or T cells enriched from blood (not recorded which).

CDR3 sequence reads: CAILPGRAYGYTF. CDR3 DNA: TGTGCCATTCTCCCGGGGAGAGCCTATGGCTACACCTTC. The rearrangement uses TRBV6-5 and TRBJ1-2, with unresolved D. This CDR3 has 13 amino acids. The V gene lost 10 bases and the J gene lost 4 bases, with 16 bases spanning the gap. Germline assignment: CDR1 MNHEY and CDR2 SVGAGI.